The rows below give T cell receptor beta chains drawn from one sample of a study of OX40 agonist ivuxolimab in advanced cancers. Some clones are missing from TCRdb's copy, which holds only in-frame ones; the method was immunoSEQ multiplex PCR. The profile shows about 61,000 clones, roughly 87% of them singletons. Sequenced here: CD4+ or CD8+ T cells sorted from blood, sampled in a trial of the OX40 agonist ivuxolimab. These receptors were collected from an adult with an advanced solid tumor such as melanoma, head and neck, liver or kidney cancer. Both conserved end residues are part of each CDR3. The order of the fields is CDR3 length, clone size, V gene, D gene, J gene, CDR3 protein, CDR3 DNA. A D gene is named only where the DNA matches it firmly. Size is stated for part of the rows, as once, few or many counts, or as a class when the clone is expanded.

cdr3_length: 18; clone_size: -; v_call: TRBV5-4; d_call: -; j_call: TRBJ2-7; cdr3_aa: CASSSPRGLDQKAYEQYF; cdr3_nt: TGTGCCAGCAGCTCCCCGAGAGGTCTGGATCAAAAAGCCTACGAGCAGTACTTC
cdr3_length: 18; clone_size: -; v_call: TRBV4-2; d_call: -; j_call: TRBJ1-6; cdr3_aa: CASSQAGQTSSYNSPLHF; cdr3_nt: TGTGCCAGCAGCCAGGCAGGACAGACCAGCTCCTATAATTCACCCCTCCACTTT
cdr3_length: 15; clone_size: -; v_call: TRBV11-3; d_call: -; j_call: TRBJ1-1; cdr3_aa: CASSLGEGMNTEAFF; cdr3_nt: TGTGCCAGCAGCTTAGGGGAGGGTATGAACACTGAAGCTTTCTTT
cdr3_length: 15; clone_size: few; v_call: TRBV19; d_call: TRBD1; j_call: TRBJ1-1; cdr3_aa: CASILVTGIHTEAFF; cdr3_nt: TGTGCCAGTATTCTAGTGACAGGGATCCACACTGAAGCTTTCTTT
cdr3_length: 18; clone_size: -; v_call: TRBV14; d_call: TRBD2; j_call: TRBJ2-3; cdr3_aa: CASSQGLAGIPSTDTQYF; cdr3_nt: TGTGCCAGCAGCCAAGGACTAGCGGGGATACCTAGCACAGATACGCAGTATTTT
cdr3_length: 15; clone_size: -; v_call: TRBV10-3; d_call: -; j_call: TRBJ2-3; cdr3_aa: CAIKSPGSGTDTQYF; cdr3_nt: TGTGCCATCAAATCGCCGGGGTCGGGCACAGATACGCAGTATTTT
cdr3_length: 14; clone_size: few; v_call: TRBV28; d_call: TRBD2; j_call: TRBJ2-2; cdr3_aa: CASNLAGGTGELFF; cdr3_nt: TGTGCCAGCAACTTAGCGGGGGGAACCGGGGAGCTGTTTTTT
cdr3_length: 16; clone_size: -; v_call: TRBV19; d_call: -; j_call: TRBJ1-6; cdr3_aa: CASSPLGAGNNSPLHF; cdr3_nt: TGTGCCAGTAGTCCTCTTGGGGCAGGGAATAATTCACCCCTCCACTTT
cdr3_length: 15; clone_size: -; v_call: TRBV7-9; d_call: TRBD1; j_call: TRBJ1-5; cdr3_aa: CASSWGTGADQPQHF; cdr3_nt: TGTGCCAGCAGCTGGGGGACAGGGGCGGATCAGCCCCAGCATTTT
cdr3_length: 15; clone_size: -; v_call: TRBV6-1; d_call: -; j_call: TRBJ1-4; cdr3_aa: CASILRGMSNEKLFF; cdr3_nt: TGTGCCAGCATCCTAAGGGGGATGTCTAATGAAAAACTGTTTTTT
cdr3_length: 15; clone_size: -; v_call: TRBV19; d_call: -; j_call: TRBJ1-3; cdr3_aa: CASSQPGLERSTIYF; cdr3_nt: TGTGCCAGTAGCCAGCCTGGGCTGGAACGTAGCACCATATATTTT
cdr3_length: 15; clone_size: -; v_call: TRBV4-2; d_call: TRBD2; j_call: TRBJ2-1; cdr3_aa: CASSHAGGPINEQFF; cdr3_nt: TGTGCCAGCAGCCATGCGGGGGGGCCTATCAATGAGCAGTTCTTC
cdr3_length: 14; clone_size: -; v_call: TRBV10-3; d_call: -; j_call: TRBJ1-5; cdr3_aa: CAISGGNSNQPQHF; cdr3_nt: TGTGCCATCAGTGGAGGAAATAGCAATCAGCCCCAGCATTTT
cdr3_length: 15; clone_size: -; v_call: TRBV18; d_call: -; j_call: TRBJ1-2; cdr3_aa: CASSPLERTGSGYTF; cdr3_nt: TGTGCCAGCTCACCACTAGAAAGAACAGGGTCGGGCTACACCTTC
cdr3_length: 13; clone_size: -; v_call: TRBV19; d_call: -; j_call: TRBJ1-1; cdr3_aa: CASTPYNLNEAFF; cdr3_nt: TGTGCCAGTACCCCTTATAATCTGAATGAAGCTTTCTTT
cdr3_length: 14; clone_size: -; v_call: TRBV2; d_call: -; j_call: TRBJ1-4; cdr3_aa: CASNLRGFSEKLFF; cdr3_nt: TGTGCCAGCAACCTCAGGGGATTTTCTGAAAAACTGTTTTTT
cdr3_length: 15; clone_size: -; v_call: TRBV5-5; d_call: TRBD1; j_call: TRBJ2-7; cdr3_aa: CASSLDPQGTYEQYF; cdr3_nt: TGTGCCAGCAGCTTGGACCCACAGGGGACCTACGAGCAGTACTTC
cdr3_length: 16; clone_size: -; v_call: TRBV10-3; d_call: -; j_call: TRBJ1-6; cdr3_aa: CASQTRALRDNSPLHF; cdr3_nt: TGTGCCAGCCAGACTCGGGCCCTACGGGATAACTCACCCCTCCACTTT
cdr3_length: 11; clone_size: -; v_call: TRBV5-1; d_call: -; j_call: TRBJ2-5; cdr3_aa: CASSLQETQYF; cdr3_nt: TGCGCCAGCAGCTTACAAGAGACCCAGTACTTC
cdr3_length: 17; clone_size: -; v_call: TRBV9; d_call: -; j_call: TRBJ2-5; cdr3_aa: CASSVGGTAVSQETQYF; cdr3_nt: TGTGCCAGCAGCGTAGGGGGAACAGCGGTATCACAAGAGACCCAGTACTTC
cdr3_length: 17; clone_size: -; v_call: TRBV11-3; d_call: TRBD1; j_call: TRBJ1-1; cdr3_aa: CASSAGSGQGTNTEAFF; cdr3_nt: TGTGCCAGCAGCGCGGGATCGGGACAGGGCACGAACACTGAAGCTTTCTTT
cdr3_length: 15; clone_size: -; v_call: TRBV2; d_call: TRBD1; j_call: TRBJ2-2; cdr3_aa: CASSVRDRNTGELFF; cdr3_nt: TGTGCCAGCAGTGTACGGGACAGGAACACCGGGGAGCTGTTTTTT
cdr3_length: 12; clone_size: -; v_call: TRBV7-3; d_call: -; j_call: TRBJ2-7; cdr3_aa: CASSLGEYEQYF; cdr3_nt: TGTGCCAGCAGCTTAGGAGAGTACGAGCAGTACTTC
cdr3_length: 17; clone_size: -; v_call: TRBV19; d_call: -; j_call: TRBJ1-5; cdr3_aa: CASTLYAAGETGQPQHF; cdr3_nt: TGTGCCAGTACCCTCTATGCTGCAGGGGAAACTGGTCAGCCCCAGCATTTT
cdr3_length: 15; clone_size: -; v_call: TRBV7-9; d_call: TRBD2; j_call: TRBJ2-5; cdr3_aa: CASSLSRGGEETQYF; cdr3_nt: TGTGCCAGCAGCTTATCCCGCGGGGGGGAGGAGACCCAGTACTTC
cdr3_length: 16; clone_size: -; v_call: TRBV19; d_call: -; j_call: TRBJ2-2; cdr3_aa: CASRVGQRLLTGELFF; cdr3_nt: TGTGCCAGTAGGGTAGGACAGCGGCTACTCACCGGGGAGCTGTTTTTT
cdr3_length: 15; clone_size: -; v_call: TRBV28; d_call: TRBD1; j_call: TRBJ1-2; cdr3_aa: CASRHLQGANYGYTF; cdr3_nt: TGTGCCAGCAGACATCTACAGGGGGCAAACTATGGCTACACCTTC
cdr3_length: 14; clone_size: -; v_call: TRBV11-3; d_call: -; j_call: TRBJ2-1; cdr3_aa: CASSPGGGIYEQFF; cdr3_nt: TGTGCCAGCAGCCCTGGAGGGGGCATCTATGAGCAGTTCTTC
cdr3_length: 17; clone_size: -; v_call: TRBV11-2; d_call: -; j_call: TRBJ2-6; cdr3_aa: CASSLDLEAAGANVLTF; cdr3_nt: TGTGCCAGCAGCTTAGATCTAGAGGCTGCCGGGGCCAACGTCCTGACTTTC
cdr3_length: 14; clone_size: few; v_call: TRBV7-2; d_call: -; j_call: TRBJ1-6; cdr3_aa: CASSPGTFRAPLHF; cdr3_nt: TGTGCCAGCAGCCCAGGGACGTTCAGGGCACCCCTCCACTTT
cdr3_length: 15; clone_size: -; v_call: TRBV6-5; d_call: -; j_call: TRBJ2-3; cdr3_aa: CASSYSVGGLRTQYF; cdr3_nt: TGTGCCAGCAGTTACTCGGTGGGGGGCCTCCGTACGCAGTATTTT
cdr3_length: 11; clone_size: -; v_call: TRBV14; d_call: -; j_call: TRBJ1-1; cdr3_aa: CASSRGGEAFF; cdr3_nt: TGTGCCAGCAGTCGAGGTGGTGAAGCTTTCTTT